Here is one T cell receptor (beta chain) with its context. The antigen this receptor binds is unknown. Base quality data are lacking; no much larger clone is found one base away. The entry originates in a study of blood T cell repertoires in COVID-19 (dated by TCRdb to between 2020 and 2021). For the study in its entirety: Collaborator samples came from the United States, Italy and Spain and covered acute and convalescent phases of COVID-19. The material from the prospective study consisted of cDNA or gDNA derived from T cells, B-cell-depleted T cells, or PBMCs. Where HLA class I and class II types were available, the types were taken from metadata supplied by the sample provider, not from assay-based typing. The sample metadata nearly always contained a de-identified subject ID, COVID-19 status, age in years and sex. The samples were drawn from two sources: the first 160 participants of the ongoing ImmuneRACE study, and 1,254 subjects contributed by 6 global collaborators. The repertoires were released in a freely available public database intended as a resource for research on the immune response to SARS-CoV-2. Deeply sampled blood TCRbeta repertoires from subjects exposed to, actively infected with, or recovered from COVID-19 were included in the dataset.

The immunoSEQ Assay, a bias-controlled multiplex PCR, was used to amplify TCRbeta CDR3 regions from genomic DNA. Concerning the study's data processing: The number of nucleated cells in each sample was estimated from the amplification of reference gene primers within the assay. To quantify the absolute abundance of each unique TCRbeta CDR3 rearrangement, sequence reads were collapsed and filtered. For each sample, productive Simpson clonality was calculated as the square root of Simpson's diversity index across productive rearrangements. In TCRdb, the immuneACCESS table is reduced to in-frame sequences with V and J assigned. These tables do not hold every clone; where another copy was compared, an unresolved V gene accounts for under half, and the others remain unexplained. That table gives V, J and clone size, and the DNA gave D and trimming. The sample has over 45,000 clones on record, 65% to 85% of them singletons. Around 53% of the sample belongs to the ten largest clones.

The full study reports these points: Clinical and demographic metadata were provided uncurated, with the amount varying by source and participant.

Taken from the germline V gene, the CDR1 and CDR2 loops are LGHNA and YNFKEQ. V loses 0 bases at its end and J loses 7 bases; junction bases beyond the gene matches: 10. The CDR3, cysteine through phenylalanine, is 17 amino acids long. The kept DNA is CDR3 alone, 51 bases in frame from the first base. Collaborating institutions collected whole blood in K2EDTA tubes following their own protocols. For TCRbeta analysis, collaborators shipped samples as frozen whole blood, isolated PBMCs, or DNA extracted from either of those sample types. The sequenced sample consisted of peripheral blood. The source of this sequence is a man between 65 and 85 years old with acute or convalescent COVID-19. This sequence uses TRBV4-2 and TRBJ2-1; 9 junctional bases match TRBD2. The CDR3 loop reads CASSQDRGGGGPNEQFF. The base sequence is TGTGCCAGCAGCCAAGACCGCGGGGGGGGAGGGCCTAATGAGCAGTTCTTC.